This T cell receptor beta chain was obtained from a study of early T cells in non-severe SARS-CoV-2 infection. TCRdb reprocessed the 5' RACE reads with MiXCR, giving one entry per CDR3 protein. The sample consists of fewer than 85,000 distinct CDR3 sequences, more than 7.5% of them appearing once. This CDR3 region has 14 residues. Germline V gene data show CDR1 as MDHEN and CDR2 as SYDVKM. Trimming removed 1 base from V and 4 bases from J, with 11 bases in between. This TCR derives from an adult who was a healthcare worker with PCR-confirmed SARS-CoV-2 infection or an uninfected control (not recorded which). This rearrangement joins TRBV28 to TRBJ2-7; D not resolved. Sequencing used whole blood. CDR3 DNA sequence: TGTGCCAGCAGTTTATTAGAGGATGCGTACGAGCAGTACTTC. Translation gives CASSLLEDAYEQYF.